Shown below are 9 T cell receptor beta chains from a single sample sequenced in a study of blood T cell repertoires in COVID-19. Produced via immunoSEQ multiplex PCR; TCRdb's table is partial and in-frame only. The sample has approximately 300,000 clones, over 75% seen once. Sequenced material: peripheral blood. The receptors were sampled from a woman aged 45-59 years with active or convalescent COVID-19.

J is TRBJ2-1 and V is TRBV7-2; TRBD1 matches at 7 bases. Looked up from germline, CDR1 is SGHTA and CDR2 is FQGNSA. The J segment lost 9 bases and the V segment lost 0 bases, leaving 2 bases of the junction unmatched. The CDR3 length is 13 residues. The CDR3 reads CASSLARGTEQFF. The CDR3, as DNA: TGTGCCAGCAGCTTAGCCAGGGGGACTGAGCAGTTCTTC.

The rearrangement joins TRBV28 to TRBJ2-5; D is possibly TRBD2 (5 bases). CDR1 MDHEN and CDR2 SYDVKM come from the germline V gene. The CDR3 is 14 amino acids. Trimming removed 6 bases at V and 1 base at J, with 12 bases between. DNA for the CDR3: TGTGCCAGCAGCCCTGACTACGGCCAAGAGACCCAGTACTTC. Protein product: CASSPDYGQETQYF. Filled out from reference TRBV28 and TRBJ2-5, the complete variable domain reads DVKVTQSSRYLVKRTGEKVFLECVQDMDHENMFWYRQDPGLGLRLIYFSYDVKMKEKGDIPEGYSVSREKKERFSLILESASTNQTSMYLCASSPDYGQETQYFGPGTRLLVL.

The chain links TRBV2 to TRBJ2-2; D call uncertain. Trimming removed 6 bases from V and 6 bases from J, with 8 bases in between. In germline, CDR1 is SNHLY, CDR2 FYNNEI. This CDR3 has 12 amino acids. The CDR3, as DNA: TGTGCCAGCAGACTCAGCGCCGGGGAGCTGTTTTTT. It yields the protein CASRLSAGELFF.

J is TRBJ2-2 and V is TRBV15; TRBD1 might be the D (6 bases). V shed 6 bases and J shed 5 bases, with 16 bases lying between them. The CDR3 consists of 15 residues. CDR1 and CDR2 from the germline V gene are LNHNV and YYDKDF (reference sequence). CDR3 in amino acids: CATRESDSFTGELFF. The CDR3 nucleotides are TGTGCCACCAGGGAGTCGGACAGCTTTACCGGGGAGCTGTTTTTT.

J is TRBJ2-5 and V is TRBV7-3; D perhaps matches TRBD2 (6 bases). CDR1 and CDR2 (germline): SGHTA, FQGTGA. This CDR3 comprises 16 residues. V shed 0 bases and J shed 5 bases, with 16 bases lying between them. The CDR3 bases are TGTGCCAGCAGCTTAACGAGTCTGGCGGGGCAGGAGACCCAGTACTTC. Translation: CASSLTSLAGQETQYF.

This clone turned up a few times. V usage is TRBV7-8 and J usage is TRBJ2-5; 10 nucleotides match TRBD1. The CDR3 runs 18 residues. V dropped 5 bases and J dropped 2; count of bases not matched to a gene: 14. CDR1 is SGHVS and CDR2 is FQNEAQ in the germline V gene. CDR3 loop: CASSPPTPRDRGQETQYF. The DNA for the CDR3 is TGTGCCAGCAGCCCCCCCACCCCGAGGGACAGGGGACAAGAGACCCAGTACTTC.

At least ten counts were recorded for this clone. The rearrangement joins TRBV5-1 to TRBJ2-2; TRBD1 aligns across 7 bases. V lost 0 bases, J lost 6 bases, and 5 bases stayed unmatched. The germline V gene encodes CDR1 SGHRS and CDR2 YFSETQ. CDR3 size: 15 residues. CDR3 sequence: CASSLASQGPGELFF. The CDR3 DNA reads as TGCGCCAGCAGCTTGGCGTCACAGGGGCCCGGGGAGCTGTTTTTT.

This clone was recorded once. The DNA of the CDR3 is TGTGCCAGCAGCTTAGCGACGTCGGGGAATCAGCCCCAGCATTTT. Its protein is CASSLATSGNQPQHF. The V gene is TRBV7-6, the J gene TRBJ1-5; D gene unclear. This CDR3 comprises 15 residues. Deletions cut 0 bases from V and 4 bases from J, with 10 bases between. CDR1 and CDR2 (germline): SGHVS, FNYEAQ. Variable domain in full (rest from reference TRBV7-6 and TRBJ1-5): GAGVSQSPRYKVTKRGQDVALRCDPISGHVSLYWYRQALGQGPEFLTYFNYEAQQDKSGLPNDRFSAERPEGSISTLTIQRTEQRDSAMYRCASSLATSGNQPQHFGDGTRLSIL.

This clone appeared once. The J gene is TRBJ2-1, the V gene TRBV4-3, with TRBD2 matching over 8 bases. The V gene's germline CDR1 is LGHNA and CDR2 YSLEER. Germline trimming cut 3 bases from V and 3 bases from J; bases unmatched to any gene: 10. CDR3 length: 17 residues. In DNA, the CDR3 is TGCGCCAGCAGCCACGACGACGGGGGGGCCCTCTACAATGAGCAGTTCTTC. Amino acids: CASSHDDGGALYNEQFF.